Shown below are 15 T cell receptor beta chains from a single sample sequenced in a study of blood T cell repertoires in COVID-19. Sequenced by immunoSEQ multiplex PCR; TCRdb stores in-frame clones only, minus some. The top ten clones hold 3.3% of a sample with around 230,000 clones, around 87% of them seen once. Input material: PBMCs or T cells enriched from blood (not recorded which). Receptors were obtained from a woman in her 40s with acute COVID-19.

The chain carries TRBV10-1 and TRBJ2-2, with TRBD2 matching over 10 bases. The ends lost 3 bases at V and 5 bases at J; junction bases unmatched: 9. Germline V gene data show CDR1 as WNHNN and CDR2 as SYGVQD (reference sequence). The CDR3 is 17 amino acids. Here the CDR3 reads CASSDRYQREGTGELFF. Here the CDR3 DNA reads TGCGCCAGCAGTGATCGGTACCAGCGGGAGGGGACCGGGGAGCTGTTTTTT.

The CDR3, as DNA: TGCGCCAGCAGCTTGGGGAGCGGGAGAATATCCTCTGGGGCCAACGTCCTGACTTTC. Encoded protein: CASSLGSGRISSGANVLTF. This chain uses TRBV5-1 with TRBJ2-6; 8 bases fit TRBD2. Trimming removed 0 bases from V and 0 bases from J; junction bases left unmatched: 8. The CDR3 contains 19 residues. CDR1 SGHRS and CDR2 YFSETQ come from the germline V gene.

The rearrangement uses TRBV24-1 and TRBJ1-2; D may be TRBD1 (6 bases). Germline CDR1 reads KGHDR; CDR2 reads SFDVKD. The CDR3 is made up of 14 amino acids. V lost 5 bases to trimming and J lost 6 bases, with 15 bases between them. The CDR3 nucleotides read TGTGCCACCAGTGCCCAGGACAGATTTAATGGCTACACCTTC. Translated, it gives CATSAQDRFNGYTF.

The rearrangement uses TRBV6-5 and TRBJ2-7, with D possibly matching TRBD2 (6 bases). V lost 6 bases and J 3 bases, leaving 15 bases between the germline ends. The CDR3 is 14 amino acids. Germline CDR1 is MNHEY and CDR2 is SVGAGI. CDR3 residues: CASSARRGDYEQYF. Here the CDR3 DNA reads TGTGCCAGCAGCGCTCGGAGGGGAGACTACGAGCAGTACTTC.

The CDR3 region has the DNA TGTGCTAGTGGTTTCGGACTAGGAGGGGACGAGCAGTACTTC. Protein product: CASGFGLGGDEQYF. V gene TRBV12-5 combines with J gene TRBJ2-7; 7 bases align to TRBD2. Per the germline V gene, CDR1 is LGHNT and CDR2 is FRNRAP. This CDR3 spans 14 amino acids. Unmatched junction bases numbered 7, after V lost 3 bases and J lost 5 bases.

The chain recombines TRBV2 with TRBJ2-2; no definite D call. Germline loops: CDR1 SNHLY, CDR2 FYNNEI. Trimming cost V 4 bases and J 6 bases, with 18 bases left between them. CDR3 length: 16 residues. Here the CDR3 reads CASSVWQASHSGELFF. CDR3 DNA: TGTGCCAGCAGTGTCTGGCAGGCTTCCCATTCCGGGGAGCTGTTTTTT.

The V gene is TRBV7-3, the J gene TRBJ2-1; 11 nucleotides agree with TRBD1. There are 15 residues in the CDR3. With V trimmed by 4 bases and J by 9 bases, 8 bases remained unmatched. Germline assignment: CDR1 SGHTA and CDR2 FQGTGA. The chain's CDR3 is CASSSMGQGVPEQFF. CDR3 nucleotide sequence: TGTGCCAGCAGCTCGATGGGACAGGGGGTCCCTGAGCAGTTCTTC.

This chain links TRBV7-3 with TRBJ2-3; the D gene is possibly TRBD1 (5 bases). CDR1 and CDR2 (germline): SGHTA, FQGTGA. This CDR3 spans 14 amino acids. V gave up 2 bases and J gave up 3 bases, with 9 bases separating them. CDR3 coding DNA: TGTGCCAGCAGCTTATTGGGGCGGACAGATACGCAGTATTTT. It is translated as CASSLLGRTDTQYF.

The J gene is TRBJ1-2, the V gene TRBV5-1, with no clear D. Germline CDR1 and CDR2: SGHRS and YFSETQ. Trimming took 0 bases from V and 5 from J, leaving 8 bases between them. There are 13 residues in the CDR3. The CDR3 region is CASSLETVYGYTF. CDR3 DNA: TGCGCCAGCAGCTTGGAAACAGTATATGGCTACACCTTC.

CDR3 region: CASSLQGGSHYNEQFF. For the CDR3, the DNA is TGCGCCAGCAGCTTGCAAGGCGGGAGTCACTACAATGAGCAGTTCTTC. The chain carries TRBV5-1 and TRBJ2-1; 7 bases are shared with TRBD2. Per germline, CDR1 SGHRS and CDR2 YFSETQ. This CDR3 contains 16 residues. V was clipped by 1 base and J by 3 bases; unmatched bases: 7.

The chain combines TRBV6-5 with TRBJ1-4, with 7 bases that match TRBD1. The J segment lost 4 bases and the V segment lost 4 bases, leaving 6 bases of the junction unmatched. Looked up from germline, CDR1 is MNHEY and CDR2 is SVGAGI. The CDR3 loop spans 15 amino acids. This CDR3 reads CASSFQGDFNEKLFF. The CDR3 DNA is TGTGCCAGCAGTTTCCAGGGGGACTTTAATGAAAAACTGTTTTTT.

The chain combines TRBV7-8 with TRBJ2-7; D is perhaps TRBD2 (5 bases). This CDR3 comprises 15 residues. CDR1 is SGHVS and CDR2 is FQNEAQ in the germline V gene. V was pared by 5 bases and J by 3 bases, with 17 bases between. The CDR3 sequence: CASSLRETTLYEQYF. In nucleotides, the CDR3 is TGTGCCAGCAGCCTACGTGAGACTACCCTCTACGAGCAGTACTTC. The full variable domain, completed using reference TRBV7-8 and TRBJ2-7, is GAGVSQSPRYKVAKRGQDVALRCDPISGHVSLFWYQQALGQGPEFLTYFQNEAQLDKSGLPSDRFFAERPEGSVSTLKIQRTQQEDSAVYLCASSLRETTLYEQYFGPGTRLTVT.

The chain recombines TRBV5-1 with TRBJ2-5; unclear D gene. V dropped 0 bases and J dropped 3 bases, with 9 bases sitting between them. Germline loops: CDR1 SGHRS, CDR2 YFSETQ. The CDR3 is 14 amino acids. The CDR3 is CASSLAATEETQYF. The CDR3 nucleotides are TGCGCCAGCAGCTTGGCCGCTACAGAAGAGACCCAGTACTTC.

The chain employs TRBV11-3 and TRBJ2-1, with 8 bases aligning to TRBD2. Germline trimming cut 4 bases from V and 3 bases from J; bases unmatched to any gene: 5. From germline, CDR1 is SGHNT and CDR2 YENEEA. This CDR3 comprises 15 residues. This chain's CDR3 is CASSWEREIYNEQFF. CDR3 coding DNA: TGTGCCAGCAGCTGGGAGCGGGAGATCTACAATGAGCAGTTCTTC. Combining the CDR3 with reference TRBV11-3 and TRBJ2-1 gives the whole variable domain EAGVVQSPRYKIIEKKQPVAFWCNPISGHNTLYWYLQNLGQGPELLIRYENEEAVDDSQLPKDRFSAERLKGVDSTLKIQPAELGDSAVYLCASSWEREIYNEQFFGPGTRLTVL.

The chain joins TRBV7-3 to TRBJ2-1; 14 positions agree with TRBD2. With 1 base clipped from V and 8 bases from J, the junction kept 10 bases outside the gene matches. In germline, CDR1 is SGHTA, CDR2 FQGTGA. The CDR3 runs to 18 residues. CDR3 sequence: CASSLIPRLAGGLDEQFF. The CDR3 nucleotides read TGTGCCAGCAGCTTAATTCCCCGACTAGCGGGAGGGTTAGATGAGCAGTTCTTC. The full variable domain, rest sourced from reference TRBV7-3 and TRBJ2-1, is GAGVSQTPSNKVTEKGKYVELRCDPISGHTALYWYRQSLGQGPEFLIYFQGTGAADDSGLPNDRFFAVRPEGSVSTLKIQRTERGDSAVYLCASSLIPRLAGGLDEQFFGPGTRLTVL.